This TCR beta chain was captured by sequencing in a study of shared T cell receptors in the human thymus. The V gene's germline CDR1 is LGHNA and CDR2 YNFKEQ. The CDR3 runs to 21 residues. V lost 4 bases, J lost 5 bases, and 33 bases lay in between. Measured with immunoSEQ multiplex PCR; TCRdb has only the in-frame clones, and not every one. The table has about 730,000 clones, over 75% seen once; the top ten hold 0.0095% to 0.011%. These data were also reused for a study on human thymus T cells. In that study: Thymic samples were excised during corrective heart operations. Both thymic and peripheral blood repertoires showed apparently biased V and J usage. Unrelated individuals reportedly shared highly overlapping thymic TCR repertoires.

The sequence was collected from a girl less than two years old with a congenital heart defect. The source material was thymocytes. This rearrangement joins TRBV4-2 to TRBJ2-1; maybe TRBD1 (5 bases). CDR3 bases: TGTGCCAGCAGCCCAGGGTTTGACCCGCGCATAGGGCTAAGAGGACACAATGAGCAGTTCTTC. Translating it yields CASSPGFDPRIGLRGHNEQFF.